This TCR beta chain was found in a study of blood T cell repertoires in COVID-19. The method was immunoSEQ multiplex PCR; TCRdb's version includes in-frame clones alone and lacks a portion of them. The data hold 50,000 to 70,000 clones, with around 81% observed a single time. Germline V gives CDR1 MNHEY, CDR2 SVGEGT. The CDR3 extends over 15 amino acids. V was clipped by 4 bases and J by 0 bases, with 10 bases between them. This receptor was taken from a human donor in a cohort sampled during active COVID-19. The source material was peripheral blood. This sequence joins TRBV6-2 or TRBV6-3 and TRBJ1-5; D call uncertain. The CDR3 loop reads CASSFRGNSNQPQHF. The CDR3 DNA follows: TGTGCCAGCAGTTTCCGCGGCAATAGCAATCAGCCCCAGCATTTT.